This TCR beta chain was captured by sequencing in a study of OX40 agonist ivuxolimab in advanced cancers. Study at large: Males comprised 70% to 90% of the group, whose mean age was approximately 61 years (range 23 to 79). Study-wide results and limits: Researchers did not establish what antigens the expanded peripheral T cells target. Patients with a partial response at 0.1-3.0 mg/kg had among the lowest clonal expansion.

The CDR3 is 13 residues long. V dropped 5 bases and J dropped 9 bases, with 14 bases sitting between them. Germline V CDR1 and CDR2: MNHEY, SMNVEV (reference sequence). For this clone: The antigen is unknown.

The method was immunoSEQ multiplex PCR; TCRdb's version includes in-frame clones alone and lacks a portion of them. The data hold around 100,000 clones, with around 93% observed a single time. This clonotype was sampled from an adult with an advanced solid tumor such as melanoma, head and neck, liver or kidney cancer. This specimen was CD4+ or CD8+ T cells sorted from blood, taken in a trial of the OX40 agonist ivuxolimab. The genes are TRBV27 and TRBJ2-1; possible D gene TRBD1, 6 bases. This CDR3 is CASSQEGEGEQFF. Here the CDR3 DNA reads TGTGCCAGCAGTCAAGAGGGGGAAGGTGAGCAGTTCTTC.